The clone carrying this T cell receptor (beta chain) was seen only a few times. The data are from a study of blood T cell repertoires in COVID-19. Across the whole study: Acute-phase and convalescent COVID-19 samples originated in the United States, Italy and Spain. In each case, the material was cDNA or gDNA derived from T cells, B-cell-depleted T cells, or PBMCs.

As originally analysed: Amplification of reference gene primers provided the estimated nucleated cell counts. This table comes from immunoSEQ multiplex PCR, and its TCRdb copy is limited to in-frame clones, with some not included. For V, J and clone size, that table is used; D and trimming come from the DNA. The repertoire holds roughly 200,000 clones, 85% seen once, with almost 5% in the top ten. CDR3 length: 14 residues. Trimming stripped 5 bases from V and 5 bases from J, with 13 bases between. Looked up from germline, CDR1 is MNHEY and CDR2 is SMNVEV (reference sequence). The chain combines TRBV27 with TRBJ1-5; possible D gene TRBD1, 6 bases. The sequencing input was peripheral blood. This TCR was sampled from a woman aged 80 or over with acute or convalescent COVID-19. As DNA, the CDR3 is TGTGCCAGCAGTCCTCGGGACACAGATCAGCCCCAGCATTTT. It translates to CASSPRDTDQPQHF.